The entry below gives a single TCR beta chain sequence along with its context. Researchers divided each subset's genomic DNA evenly across several immunoSEQ plates. Data came from immunoSEQ multiplex PCR; TCRdb stores just in-frame clones and leaves some out. The table lists 1.6 million or so clones, approximately 98.5% of them singletons, with roughly 0.35% in the top ten. Germline CDR1 SGHKS, CDR2 YYEKEE (reference sequence). The ends were cut back, 5 bases at V and 1 base at J, with 18 bases in the middle. The CDR3 spans 16 residues. The source of the sample is a study of shared clonotypes between healthy human individuals. Study-level information: There were three CD4 naive, three CD4 memory, two CD8 naive and one CD8 memory plates per donor.

The TCR was taken from a man aged 25 to 45 in good health. The V gene is TRBV5-5, the J gene TRBJ1-1; unclear D gene. Sequencing was done on a sample of naive CD4+ T cells sorted from blood. Subset reported: CD45RA+ positively selected. The CDR3 bases are TGTGCCAGCAGGTACGGACCTTCCAGCCGGAACACTGAAGCTTTCTTT. Translated: CASRYGPSSRNTEAFF.